The 14 T cell receptor beta chains listed next were all sequenced from one sample in a study of shared clonotypes between healthy human individuals. Positively selected for CCR7, the CD45RO-negative cells used as naive CD8 cells excluded terminally differentiated effector memory CD45RA+ cells. Sequenced by immunoSEQ multiplex PCR; TCRdb stores in-frame clones only, minus some. The sample includes about 2 million clones, about 95% of them seen just once. Sequenced material: naive CD8+ T cells sorted from blood. All receptors come from a man between 18 and 29 years old in good health.

On this clone itself: Other DNA sequences in this sample translate to the same CDR3. J is TRBJ2-7 and V is TRBV19; 10 bases fit TRBD1. V shed 5 bases and J 0 bases; nucleotides not matched to a gene: 4. This CDR3 comprises 15 residues. Germline CDR1 and CDR2: LNHDA and SQIVND (reference sequence). CDR3 residues: CASSPWTGGSYEQYF. CDR3 bases: TGTGCCAGTAGTCCGTGGACAGGGGGCTCCTACGAGCAGTACTTC.

This sequence joins TRBV7-8 and TRBJ2-1, with 11 bases lining up with TRBD2. Trimming at V came to 0 bases and at J to 8 bases, leaving 6 bases not matched to a gene. CDR3 size: 16 residues. Germline V gives CDR1 SGHVS, CDR2 FQNEAQ. The CDR3, as DNA: TGTGCCAGCAGCTTAGCGCTAGCGGGGGGAGGATATGAGCAGTTCTTC. Translated, it gives CASSLALAGGGYEQFF.

CDR3 amino acids: CAWAVSTLSYEQYF. Written as DNA, the CDR3 is TGTGCCTGGGCAGTGTCCACCCTCTCCTACGAGCAGTACTTC. The chain uses TRBV30 and TRBJ2-7; D ambiguous. The CDR3 runs 14 residues. The ends were cut back, 5 bases at V and 0 bases at J, with 14 bases in the middle. Germline-derived CDR1 and CDR2 are GTSNPN and SVGIG (reference sequence).

The genes are TRBV10-2 and TRBJ2-7; TRBD2 matches 12 bases. Germline trimming cut 4 bases from V and 4 bases from J; bases unmatched to any gene: 5. The germline CDR1 and CDR2 sequences are WSHSY and SAAADI. The CDR3 runs 15 residues. The CDR3 reads CASSGLAGGPYEQYF. CDR3 in DNA: TGCGCCAGCAGTGGTCTAGCGGGAGGGCCATACGAGCAGTACTTC.

The CDR3 region is CASSLERGPYGYTF. As DNA, the CDR3 is TGTGCCAGCAGCTTAGAACGGGGGCCCTATGGCTACACCTTC. The chain recombines TRBV7-9 with TRBJ1-2; tentative D call: TRBD1 (6 bases). The CDR3 length is 14 residues. CDR1 and CDR2 (germline): SEHNR, FQNEAQ (reference sequence). Trimming cost V 1 base and J 4 bases, with 10 bases left between them.

DNA for the CDR3: TGTGCCAGCAGTGCCGCAGGGGGAAACACTGAAGCTTTCTTT. It specifies CASSAAGGNTEAFF. The chain couples TRBV6-1 to TRBJ1-1; TRBD1 agrees at 7 bases. V dropped 4 bases and J dropped 2; count of bases not matched to a gene: 4. This CDR3 is built from 14 residues. Germline CDR1 reads MNHNS; CDR2 reads SASEGT.

J is TRBJ2-1 and V is TRBV10-2, with D uncertain. With 4 bases removed from V and 1 base from J, the gap between germline ends came to 11 bases. Germline values: CDR1 WSHSY, CDR2 SAAADI. The CDR3 covers 15 residues. The CDR3 protein is CASSGWRDSYNEQFF. CDR3 nucleotides: TGCGCCAGCAGTGGGTGGCGCGATTCCTACAATGAGCAGTTCTTC.

V and J are TRBV27 and TRBJ1-6, with D possibly being TRBD1 (5 bases). The germline V gene encodes CDR1 MNHEY and CDR2 SMNVEV (reference sequence). The CDR3 has 16 residues. Trimming removed 9 bases at V and 0 bases at J, with 15 bases between. The CDR3 sequence: CASGDQPNSYNSPLHF. CDR3 DNA: TGTGCCAGTGGGGACCAACCGAACTCCTATAATTCACCCCTCCACTTT.

In its sample, this clone was seen once. The chain combines TRBV30 with TRBJ2-5; perhaps TRBD1 as D (5 bases). The CDR3 length is 12 residues. V lost 5 bases and J 2 bases, leaving 9 bases between the germline ends. From germline, CDR1 is GTSNPN and CDR2 SVGIG (reference sequence). CDR3 DNA sequence: TGTGCCTGGTGGGGCGGTCAAGAGACCCAGTACTTC. It yields the protein CAWWGGQETQYF.

This chain joins TRBV9 and TRBJ2-1; perhaps D is TRBD1 or TRBD2 (5 bases each). Trimming removed 4 bases from V and 0 bases from J, with 11 bases in between. This CDR3 spans 15 amino acids. Germline CDR1 SGDLS, CDR2 YYNGEE. This CDR3 is CASSFEGLSYNEQFF. The DNA for the CDR3 is TGTGCCAGCAGCTTCGAGGGGCTCTCCTACAATGAGCAGTTCTTC. Variable domain in full (rest from reference TRBV9 and TRBJ2-1): DSGVTQTPKHLITATGQRVTLRCSPRSGDLSVYWYQQSLDQGLQFLIQYYNGEERAKGNILERFSAQQFPDLHSELNLSSLELGDSALYFCASSFEGLSYNEQFFGPGTRLTVL.

V gene TRBV6-5 combines with J gene TRBJ2-5, with D perhaps assigned TRBD1 or TRBD2 (5 bases each). The V end lost 2 bases, the J end lost 4 bases, and 14 bases lay between the germline ends. The CDR3 has 15 amino acids. Germline-derived CDR1 and CDR2 are MNHEY and SVGAGI. CDR3 protein: CASSYLQGSAETQYF. CDR3 in DNA: TGTGCCAGCAGTTACCTCCAGGGTAGCGCAGAGACCCAGTACTTC.

This chain links TRBV28 with TRBJ1-2; 9 bases match TRBD1. This CDR3 has 15 residues. CDR1 MDHEN and CDR2 SYDVKM come from the germline V gene. J gave up 8 bases and V 3 bases, and 10 bases lay outside the gene matches. The DNA of the CDR3 is TGTGCCAGCAGTTTGGGGGGACAGGACAGGGGCGGCTACACCTTC. Protein product: CASSLGGQDRGGYTF.

Concerning this clone itself: The sample holds other DNA sequences that translate to the same CDR3. This chain links TRBV7-9 with TRBJ2-7, with D possibly TRBD1 on 5 matching bases. Germline values: CDR1 SEHNR, CDR2 FQNEAQ (reference sequence). The CDR3 has 13 residues. V lost 5 bases and J lost 1, with 9 bases in between. The DNA for the CDR3 is TGTGCCAGCAGCGGCAGGGTTTCCTACGAGCAGTACTTC. The encoded protein is CASSGRVSYEQYF.

The gene calls are TRBV28 and TRBJ1-5; a possible D gene is TRBD1 (5 bases). V was trimmed by 6 bases and J by 0 bases, leaving 21 bases between them. CDR1 MDHEN and CDR2 SYDVKM come from the germline V gene. This CDR3 spans 18 amino acids. Written as DNA, the CDR3 is TGTGCCAGCAGCTGGGGCGGGCAGCCAGATTATAGCAATCAGCCCCAGCATTTT. As protein: CASSWGGQPDYSNQPQHF.